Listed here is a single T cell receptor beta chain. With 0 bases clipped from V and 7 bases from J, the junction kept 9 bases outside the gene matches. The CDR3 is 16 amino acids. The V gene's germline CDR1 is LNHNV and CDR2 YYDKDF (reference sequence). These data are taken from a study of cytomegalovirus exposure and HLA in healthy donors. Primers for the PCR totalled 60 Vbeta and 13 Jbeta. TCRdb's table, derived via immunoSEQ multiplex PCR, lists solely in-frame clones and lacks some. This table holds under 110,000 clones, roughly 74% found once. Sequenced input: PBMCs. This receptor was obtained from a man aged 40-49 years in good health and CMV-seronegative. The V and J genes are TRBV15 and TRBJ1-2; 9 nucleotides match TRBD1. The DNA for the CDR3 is TGTGCCACCAGCAGAGATGTAGGTTGGACAGGGGCTGGCTACACCTTC. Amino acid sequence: CATSRDVGWTGAGYTF.